The following is a T cell receptor (beta chain) sequence with its context. Its antigen is unknown. Unmatched junction bases numbered 1, after V lost 1 base and J lost 7 bases. Germline CDR1 is MDHEN and CDR2 is SYDVKM. The CDR3 sequence is 14 residues long. This specimen comes from a study of T cell repertoires in cytomegalovirus infection. At the level of the study: Based on public TCR beta signatures, there were indications of CMV infection and of a matching HLA type.

TCRdb analysed the reads with MiXCR anew, one entry per CDR3 protein. The sample lists about 160,000 distinct CDR3 sequences; roughly 18% were seen once. Study outcomes and limitations: Cumulative public TCR beta family frequency identified CMV carriers with the relevant HLA. The ex vivo response was dominated by HLA-C-restricted CMV-specific TCR beta clonotypes.

The gene calls are TRBV28 and TRBJ1-6, with 7 bases aligning to TRBD1. This receptor was obtained from a human donor in good health (CMV status not recorded). Some clones in this sample may be carry-over from other donors' samples. The sample comprised CD8+ T cells from PBMCs. CDR3 protein: CASSLLGQNSPLHF. DNA for the CDR3: TGTGCCAGCAGTTTATTGGGACAGAATTCACCCCTCCACTTT.